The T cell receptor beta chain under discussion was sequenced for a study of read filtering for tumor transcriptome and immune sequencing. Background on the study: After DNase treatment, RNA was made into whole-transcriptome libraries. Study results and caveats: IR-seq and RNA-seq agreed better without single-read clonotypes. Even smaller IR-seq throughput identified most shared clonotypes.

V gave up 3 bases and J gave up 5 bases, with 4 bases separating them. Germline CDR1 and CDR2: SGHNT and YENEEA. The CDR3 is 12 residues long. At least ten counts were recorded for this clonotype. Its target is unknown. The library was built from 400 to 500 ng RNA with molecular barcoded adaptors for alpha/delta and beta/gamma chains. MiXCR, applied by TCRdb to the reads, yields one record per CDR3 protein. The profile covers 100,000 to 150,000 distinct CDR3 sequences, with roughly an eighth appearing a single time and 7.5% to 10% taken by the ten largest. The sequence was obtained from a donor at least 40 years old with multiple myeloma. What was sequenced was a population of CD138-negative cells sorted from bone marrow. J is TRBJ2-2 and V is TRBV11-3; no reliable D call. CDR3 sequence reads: CASSFWTGELFF. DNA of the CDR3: TGTGCCAGCAGCTTCTGGACCGGGGAGCTGTTTTTT. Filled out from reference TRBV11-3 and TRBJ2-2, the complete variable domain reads EAGVVQSPRYKIIEKKQPVAFWCNPISGHNTLYWYLQNLGQGPELLIRYENEEAVDDSQLPKDRFSAERLKGVDSTLKIQPAELGDSAVYLCASSFWTGELFFGEGSRLTVL.